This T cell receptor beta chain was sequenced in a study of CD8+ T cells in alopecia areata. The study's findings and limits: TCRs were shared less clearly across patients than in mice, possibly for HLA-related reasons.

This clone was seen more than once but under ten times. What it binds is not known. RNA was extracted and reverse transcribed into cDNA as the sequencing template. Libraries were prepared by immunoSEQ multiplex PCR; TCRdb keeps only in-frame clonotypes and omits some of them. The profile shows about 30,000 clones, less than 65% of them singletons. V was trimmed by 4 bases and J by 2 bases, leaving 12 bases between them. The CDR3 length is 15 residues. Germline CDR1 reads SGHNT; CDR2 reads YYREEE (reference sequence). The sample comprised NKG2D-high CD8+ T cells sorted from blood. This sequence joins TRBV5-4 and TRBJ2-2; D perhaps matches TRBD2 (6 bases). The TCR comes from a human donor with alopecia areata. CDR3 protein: CASSQRLDNTGELFF. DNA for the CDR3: TGTGCCAGCAGCCAAAGACTAGACAACACCGGGGAGCTGTTTTTT. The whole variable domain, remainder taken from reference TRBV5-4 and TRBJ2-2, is ETGVTQSPTHLIKTRGQQVTLRCSSQSGHNTVSWYQQALGQGPQFIFQYYREEENGRGNFPPRFSGLQFPNYSSELNVNALELDDSALYLCASSQRLDNTGELFFGEGSRLTVL.